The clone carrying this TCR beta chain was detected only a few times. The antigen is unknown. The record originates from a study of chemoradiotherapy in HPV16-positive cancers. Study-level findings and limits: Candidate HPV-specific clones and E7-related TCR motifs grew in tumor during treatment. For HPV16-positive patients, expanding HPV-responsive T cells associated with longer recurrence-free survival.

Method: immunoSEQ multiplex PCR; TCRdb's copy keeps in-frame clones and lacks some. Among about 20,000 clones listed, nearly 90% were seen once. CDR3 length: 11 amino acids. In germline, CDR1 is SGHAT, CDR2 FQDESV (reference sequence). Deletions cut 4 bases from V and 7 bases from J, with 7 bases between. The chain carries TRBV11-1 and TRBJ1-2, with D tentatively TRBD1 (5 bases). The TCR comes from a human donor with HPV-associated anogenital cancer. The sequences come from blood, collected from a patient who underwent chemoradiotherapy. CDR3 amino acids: CASSSRGGYTF. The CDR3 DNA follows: TGTGCCAGCAGCTCGAGGGGTGGCTACACCTTC.